What follows are 19 T cell receptor beta chains derived from one specimen sequenced in a study of cytomegalovirus exposure and HLA in healthy donors. PCR primers comprised 60 Vbeta and 13 Jbeta primers. Clones were read by immunoSEQ multiplex PCR, and TCRdb kept only the in-frame ones, dropping some. The sample includes some 100,000 clones, over 70% of them seen just once. What was sequenced was PBMCs. These receptors came from a woman in her forties or fifties in good health and CMV-seropositive.

The genes are TRBV19 and TRBJ2-7, with a possible D match to TRBD1 (6 bases). Germline assignment: CDR1 LNHDA and CDR2 SQIVND (reference sequence). V lost 5 bases, J lost 7 bases, and 12 bases lay in between. The CDR3 has 12 amino acids. The CDR3 is CASSFPGTEQYF. DNA of the CDR3: TGTGCCAGTAGTTTCCCCGGGACAGAGCAGTACTTC.

This chain uses TRBV7-2 with TRBJ2-7, with no clear D. Germline V gene lookup returns CDR1 SGHTA and CDR2 FQGNSA. V lost 5 bases, J lost 4 bases, and 18 bases lay in between. This CDR3 contains 15 residues. CDR3 protein: CASSPLMSSSYEQYF. The CDR3 nucleotides are TGTGCCAGCAGCCCACTGATGTCTTCCTCTTACGAGCAGTACTTC.

This clone was seen a single time. The J gene is TRBJ2-5, the V gene TRBV1; the tabulated D call, TRBD2, remains unverified against the DNA. TRBV1 is deemed a pseudogene. The CDR3 spans 17 residues. The DNA for the CDR3 is TGCACCACCAGACAGTTAGGACTAGCGGGATGTGAAGAGACCCAGTACTTC. This translates into CTTRQLGLAGCEETQYF.

Concerning this clone itself: Germline and junction disagree at one end, which may indicate a read error. The CDR3 bases are TGTGTCAGCAGCTTGGCAGATTATGGCTACACCTTC. It yields the protein CVSSLADYGYTF. The chain combines TRBV5-8 with TRBJ1-2; D gene ambiguous. This CDR3 is built from 12 residues. CDR1 and CDR2 from the germline V gene are SGHTS and YDEGEE.

The V and J genes are TRBV5-6 and TRBJ1-6; 7 bases align to TRBD1. The CDR3 totals 14 residues. CDR1 and CDR2 (germline): SGHDT, YYEEEE. V trimming: 3 bases; J trimming: 6 bases; junction bases outside the gene matches: 3. Here the CDR3 reads CASSSGTVNSPLHF. The CDR3, as DNA: TGTGCCAGCAGCTCCGGGACAGTTAATTCACCCCTCCACTTT.

This clone was observed a handful of times. This chain uses TRBV5-1 with TRBJ1-5, with 9 bases aligning to TRBD1. Per germline, CDR1 SGHRS and CDR2 YFSETQ. The CDR3 runs to 18 residues. V lost 4 bases, J lost 7 bases, and 18 bases stayed unmatched. The CDR3, as DNA: TGCGCCAGCAGCCCCCTCCCGTCGGACAGGGGAGGATGGCAGCCCCAGCATTTT. This codes for CASSPLPSDRGGWQPQHF. Full variable domain (remainder filled in from reference TRBV5-1 and TRBJ1-5): KAGVTQTPRYLIKTRGQQVTLSCSPISGHRSVSWYQQTPGQGLQFLFEYFSETQRNKGNFPGRFSGRQFSNSRSEMNVSTLELGDSALYLCASSPLPSDRGGWQPQHFGDGTRLSIL.

The chain combines TRBV6-1 with TRBJ2-2; D unclear. Germline V gives CDR1 MNHNS, CDR2 SASEGT. This CDR3 spans 14 amino acids. With 5 bases removed from V and 6 bases from J, the gap between germline ends came to 13 bases. As DNA, the CDR3 is TGTGCCAGCAGTCTCGTCATGGGCTCCGGGGAGCTGTTTTTT. Translation gives CASSLVMGSGELFF.

This chain uses TRBV28 with TRBJ2-3; D gene ambiguous. This CDR3 is 15 amino acids long. Trimming removed 1 base at V and 5 bases at J, with 13 bases between. Germline lookup yields CDR1 MDHEN and CDR2 SYDVKM. The CDR3 DNA is TGTGCCAGCAGTTTATCCCCGCCGGGTAGAGATACGCAGTATTTT. It specifies CASSLSPPGRDTQYF.

The V and J genes are TRBV18 and TRBJ2-7; 10 bases agree with TRBD1. The CDR3 sequence is 14 residues long. The germline CDR1 and CDR2 sequences are KGHSH and LQKENI. The V gene end was trimmed by 3 bases and the J gene end by 2 bases; junction bases not matched to a gene: 1. CDR3 in DNA: TGTGCCAGCTCACCCGGGACAGGGGCCTACGAGCAGTACTTC. This codes for CASSPGTGAYEQYF.

J is TRBJ2-6 and V is TRBV4-1, with no clear D. The CDR3 covers 16 residues. Deletions cut 0 bases from V and 0 bases from J, with 6 bases between. The germline gives CDR1 MGHRA, CDR2 YSYEKL. The CDR3 loop is CASSQEGDSGANVLTF. The CDR3 bases are TGCGCCAGCAGCCAAGAGGGCGACTCTGGGGCCAACGTCCTGACTTTC.

This clone turned up a few times. This chain joins TRBV6-1 and TRBJ1-1; no firm D call. This CDR3 region has 15 residues. The V end lost 3 bases, the J end lost 2 bases, and 13 bases lay between the germline ends. CDR1 and CDR2 (germline): MNHNS, SASEGT. CDR3 residues: CASSDPYRVNTEAFF. The CDR3 DNA reads TGTGCCAGCAGTGACCCGTACAGAGTCAACACTGAAGCTTTCTTT.

This chain connects TRBV30 to TRBJ2-6; TRBD2 might be the D (5 bases). Germline lookup yields CDR1 GTSNPN and CDR2 SVGIG (reference sequence). The CDR3 runs 16 residues. The ends were cut back, 2 bases at V and 4 bases at J, with 15 bases in the middle. CDR3 sequence: CAWSNGQPGGANVLTF. CDR3 DNA: TGTGCCTGGAGTAATGGTCAGCCGGGAGGGGCCAACGTCCTGACTTTC.

The chain employs TRBV4-2 and TRBJ1-1; D remains unclear. This CDR3 contains 14 residues. Trimming removed 1 base from V and 1 base from J, with 7 bases in between. Germline assignment: CDR1 LGHNA and CDR2 YNFKEQ. In DNA form, the CDR3 reads TGTGCCAGCAGCCAAGGAAAGCGGAACACTGAAGCTTTCTTT. Translation gives CASSQGKRNTEAFF.

The chain links TRBV4-1 to TRBJ2-3, with TRBD2 identical over 10 bases. This CDR3 has 18 residues. V lost 1 base to trimming and J lost 6 bases; unmatched junction nucleotides: 13. Germline V gene data show CDR1 as MGHRA and CDR2 as YSYEKL. The CDR3 reads CASSQVYASGGLRDTQYF. CDR3 DNA: TGCGCCAGCAGCCAAGTATACGCTAGCGGGGGCCTGAGGGATACGCAGTATTTT.

The chain has TRBV19 and TRBJ2-7, with D maybe TRBD2 (6 bases). V dropped 10 bases and J dropped 6 bases, with 22 bases sitting between them. The length of the CDR3 is 14 residues. Per the germline V gene, CDR1 is LNHDA and CDR2 is SQIVND (reference sequence). CDR3 residues: CATAPGLLRGEQYF. The CDR3 nucleotides are TGTGCCACCGCCCCGGGACTCCTCCGGGGCGAGCAGTACTTC. Full variable domain (outside the CDR3, taken from reference TRBV19 and TRBJ2-7): DGGITQSPKYLFRKEGQNVTLSCEQNLNHDAMYWYRQDPGQGLRLIYYSQIVNDFQKGDIAEGYSVSREKKESFPLTVTSAQKNPTAFYLCATAPGLLRGEQYFGPGTRLTVT.

The gene calls are TRBV7-6 and TRBJ2-1; D uncertain. The CDR3 has 13 amino acids. Per germline, CDR1 SGHVS and CDR2 FNYEAQ. The V end was cut by 5 bases, the J end by 7 bases, with 12 bases between. The CDR3 nucleotides are TGTGCCAGCAGCCAACCCGACAAGAATGAGCAGTTCTTC. Protein: CASSQPDKNEQFF.

The chain recombines TRBV4-2 with TRBJ2-1; D is unclear. The ends were cut back, 0 bases at V and 5 bases at J, with 11 bases in the middle. Germline CDR1 LGHNA, CDR2 YNFKEQ. This CDR3 has 15 residues. CDR3 amino acids: CASSQESRSNNEQFF. CDR3 nucleotide sequence: TGTGCCAGCAGCCAAGAATCAAGGAGCAACAATGAGCAGTTCTTC.

V usage is TRBV7-6 and J usage is TRBJ2-1, with D perhaps TRBD2 (5 bases). This CDR3 has 13 amino acids. Trimming pared 4 bases from V and 5 bases from J, leaving 9 bases between. Germline V gives CDR1 SGHVS, CDR2 FNYEAQ. The CDR3 nucleotides read TGTGCCAGCAGCTCCGGACTCAACAATGAGCAGTTCTTC. It codes for CASSSGLNNEQFF.

The J gene is TRBJ1-2, the V gene TRBV10-3; D perhaps matches TRBD1 (6 bases). V was pared by 0 bases and J by 8 bases, with 19 bases between. This CDR3 spans 16 amino acids. Germline V lookup: CDR1 ENHRY, CDR2 SYGVKD. The CDR3 sequence: CAISESTFSGVRGYTF. CDR3 nucleotide sequence: TGTGCCATCAGTGAGTCGACGTTTTCAGGGGTGAGGGGCTACACCTTC.